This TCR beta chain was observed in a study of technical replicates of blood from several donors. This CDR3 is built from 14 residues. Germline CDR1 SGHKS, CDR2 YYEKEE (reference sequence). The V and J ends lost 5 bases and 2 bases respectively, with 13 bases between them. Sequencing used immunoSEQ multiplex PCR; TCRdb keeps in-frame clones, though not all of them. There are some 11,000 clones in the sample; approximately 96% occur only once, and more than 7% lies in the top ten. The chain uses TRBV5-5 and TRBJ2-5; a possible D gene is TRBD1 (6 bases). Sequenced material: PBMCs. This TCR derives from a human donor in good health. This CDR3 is CASRRWGPQETQYF. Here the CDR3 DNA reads TGTGCCAGCAGACGATGGGGGCCGCAAGAGACCCAGTACTTC.